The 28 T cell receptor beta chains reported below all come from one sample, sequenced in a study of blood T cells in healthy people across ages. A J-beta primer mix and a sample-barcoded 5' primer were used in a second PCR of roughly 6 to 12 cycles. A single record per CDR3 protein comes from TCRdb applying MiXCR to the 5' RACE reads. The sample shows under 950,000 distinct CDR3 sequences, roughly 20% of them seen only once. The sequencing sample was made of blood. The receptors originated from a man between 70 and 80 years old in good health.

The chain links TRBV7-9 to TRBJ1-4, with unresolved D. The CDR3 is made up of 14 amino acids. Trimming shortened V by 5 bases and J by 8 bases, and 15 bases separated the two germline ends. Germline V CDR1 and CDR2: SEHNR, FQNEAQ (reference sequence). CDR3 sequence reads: CASSLHHLQEKLFF. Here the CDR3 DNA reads TGTGCCAGCAGCCTACACCACCTACAGGAAAAACTGTTTTTT.

The CDR3 DNA is TGTGCCAGCAGTGGGGGGCAGGGTTTATATGGCTACACCTTC. Its protein product is CASSGGQGLYGYTF. The V and J genes are TRBV25-1 and TRBJ1-2; tentatively, D is TRBD1 (6 bases). CDR3 length: 14 amino acids. The ends were cut back, 4 bases at V and 5 bases at J, with 14 bases in the middle. Per germline, CDR1 MGHDK and CDR2 SYGVNS.

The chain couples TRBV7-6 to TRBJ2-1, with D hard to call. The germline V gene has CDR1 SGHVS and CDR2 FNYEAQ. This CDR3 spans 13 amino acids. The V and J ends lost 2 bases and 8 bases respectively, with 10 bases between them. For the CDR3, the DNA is TGTGCCAGCAGCTTAATATTGTCCCATGAGCAGTTCTTC. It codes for CASSLILSHEQFF.

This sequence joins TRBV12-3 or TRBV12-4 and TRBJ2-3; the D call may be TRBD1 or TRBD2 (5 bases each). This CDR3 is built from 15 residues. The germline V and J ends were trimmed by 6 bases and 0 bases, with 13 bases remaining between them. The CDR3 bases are TGTGCCAGCAGCTACGGGACGTATAGCACAGATACGCAGTATTTT. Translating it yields CASSYGTYSTDTQYF.

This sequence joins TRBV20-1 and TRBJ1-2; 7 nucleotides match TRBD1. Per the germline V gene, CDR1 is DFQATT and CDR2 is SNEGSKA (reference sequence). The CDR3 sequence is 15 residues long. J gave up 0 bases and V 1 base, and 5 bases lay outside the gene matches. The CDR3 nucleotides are TGCAGTGCTAGAGTTCCCGGGACAGCTAACTATGGCTACACCTTC. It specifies CSARVPGTANYGYTF.

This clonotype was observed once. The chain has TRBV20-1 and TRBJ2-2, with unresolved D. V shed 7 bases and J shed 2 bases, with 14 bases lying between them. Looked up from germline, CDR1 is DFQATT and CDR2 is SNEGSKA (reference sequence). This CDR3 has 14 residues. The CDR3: CSVRKVSNTGELFF. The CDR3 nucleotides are TGCAGTGTCAGAAAGGTGTCAAACACCGGGGAGCTGTTTTTT.

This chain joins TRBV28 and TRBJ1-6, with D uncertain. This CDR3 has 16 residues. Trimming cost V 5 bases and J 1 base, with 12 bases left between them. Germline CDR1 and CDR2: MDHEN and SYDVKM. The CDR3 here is CASSHGRRSYNSPLHF. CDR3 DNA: TGTGCCAGCAGTCACGGACGTAGGTCCTATAATTCACCCCTCCACTTT.

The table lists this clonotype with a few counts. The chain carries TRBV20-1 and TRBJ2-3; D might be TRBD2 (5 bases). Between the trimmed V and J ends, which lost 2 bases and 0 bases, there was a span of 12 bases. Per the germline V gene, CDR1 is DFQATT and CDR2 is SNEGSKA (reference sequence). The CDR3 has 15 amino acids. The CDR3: CSARRLTPSTDTQYF. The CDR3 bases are TGCAGTGCTAGACGACTAACCCCTAGCACAGATACGCAGTATTTT.

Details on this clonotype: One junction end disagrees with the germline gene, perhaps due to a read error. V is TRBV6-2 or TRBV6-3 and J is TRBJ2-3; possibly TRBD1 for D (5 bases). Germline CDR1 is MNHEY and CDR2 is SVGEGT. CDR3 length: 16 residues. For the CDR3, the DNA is TGTGCCAGCAGCCCCCAGCGAACAACGGACACAGATACGCGGTATTTT. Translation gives CASSPQRTTDTDTRYF.

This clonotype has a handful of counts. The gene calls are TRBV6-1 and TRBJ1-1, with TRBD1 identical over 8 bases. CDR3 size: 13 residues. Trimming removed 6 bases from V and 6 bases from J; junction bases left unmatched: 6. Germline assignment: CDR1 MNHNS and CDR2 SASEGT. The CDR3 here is CASRLDRAAEAFF. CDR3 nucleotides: TGTGCCAGCAGACTGGACAGGGCCGCTGAAGCTTTCTTT.

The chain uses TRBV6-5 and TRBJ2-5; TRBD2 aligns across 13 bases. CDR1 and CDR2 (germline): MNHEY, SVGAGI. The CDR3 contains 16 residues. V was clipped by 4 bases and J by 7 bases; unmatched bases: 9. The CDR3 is CASSFAGTSGKGTQYF. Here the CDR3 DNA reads TGTGCCAGCAGTTTCGCCGGGACTAGCGGGAAAGGGACCCAGTACTTC.

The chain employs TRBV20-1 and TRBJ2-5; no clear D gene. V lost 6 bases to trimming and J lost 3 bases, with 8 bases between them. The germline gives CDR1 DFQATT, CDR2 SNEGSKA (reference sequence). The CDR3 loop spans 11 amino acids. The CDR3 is CSALDEETQYF. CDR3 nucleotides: TGCAGTGCCTTAGATGAAGAGACCCAGTACTTC.

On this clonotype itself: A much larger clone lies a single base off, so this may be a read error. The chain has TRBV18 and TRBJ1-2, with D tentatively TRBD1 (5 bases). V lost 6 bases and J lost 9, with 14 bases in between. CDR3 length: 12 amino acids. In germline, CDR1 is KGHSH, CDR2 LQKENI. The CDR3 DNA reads TGTGCCAGCTCGCTCCGGGACCGCAGCTACACCTTC. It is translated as CASSLRDRSYTF.

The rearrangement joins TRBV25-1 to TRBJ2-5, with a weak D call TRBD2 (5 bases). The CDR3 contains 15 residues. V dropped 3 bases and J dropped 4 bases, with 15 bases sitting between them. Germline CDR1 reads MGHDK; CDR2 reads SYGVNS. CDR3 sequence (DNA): TGTGCCAGCAGTGACATAACGGGGTTCCCAGAGACCCAGTACTTC. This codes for CASSDITGFPETQYF.

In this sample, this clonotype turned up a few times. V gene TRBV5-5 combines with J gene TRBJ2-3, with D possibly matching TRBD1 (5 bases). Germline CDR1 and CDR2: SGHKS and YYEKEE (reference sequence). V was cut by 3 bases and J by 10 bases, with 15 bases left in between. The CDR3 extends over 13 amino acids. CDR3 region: CASSSSSGWAQYF. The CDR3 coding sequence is TGTGCCAGCAGCTCAAGTTCAGGGTGGGCGCAGTATTTT.

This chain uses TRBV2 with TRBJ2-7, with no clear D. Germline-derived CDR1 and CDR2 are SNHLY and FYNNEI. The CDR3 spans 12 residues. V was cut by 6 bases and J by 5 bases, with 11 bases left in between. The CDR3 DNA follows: TGTGCCAGCAGACACGCACGGCACGAGCAGTACTTC. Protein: CASRHARHEQYF.

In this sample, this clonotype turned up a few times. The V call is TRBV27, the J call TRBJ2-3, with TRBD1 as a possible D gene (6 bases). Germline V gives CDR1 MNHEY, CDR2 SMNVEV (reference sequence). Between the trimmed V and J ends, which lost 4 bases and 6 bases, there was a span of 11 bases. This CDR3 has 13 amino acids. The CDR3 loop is CASSYSRGDTQYF. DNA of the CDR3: TGTGCCAGCAGTTATTCCAGGGGCGATACGCAGTATTTT.

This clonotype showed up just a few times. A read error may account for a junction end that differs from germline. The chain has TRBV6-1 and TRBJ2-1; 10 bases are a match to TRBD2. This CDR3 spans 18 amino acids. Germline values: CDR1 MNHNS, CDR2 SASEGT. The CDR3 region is CASSAAGTSALSYNAQFF. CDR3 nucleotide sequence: TGTGCCAGCTCCGCTGCCGGGACTAGCGCGCTATCCTACAATGCGCAGTTCTTC.

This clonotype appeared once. The CDR3 reads CASSPDEWGNEKLFF. The CDR3 DNA sequence: TGTGCCAGCAGCCCTGACGAGTGGGGTAATGAAAAACTGTTTTTT. V and J are TRBV7-9 and TRBJ1-4; D unclear. The CDR3 contains 15 residues. Between the trimmed V and J ends, which lost 5 bases and 4 bases, there was a span of 14 bases. Per the germline V gene, CDR1 is SEHNR and CDR2 is FQNEAQ (reference sequence).

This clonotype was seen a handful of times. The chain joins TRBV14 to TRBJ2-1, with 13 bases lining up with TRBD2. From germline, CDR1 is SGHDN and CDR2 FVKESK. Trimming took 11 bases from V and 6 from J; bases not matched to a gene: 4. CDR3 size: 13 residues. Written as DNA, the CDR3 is TGTGCCTCAAGGACTAGCGGGAGCAATGAGCAGTTCTTC. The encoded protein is CASRTSGSNEQFF.

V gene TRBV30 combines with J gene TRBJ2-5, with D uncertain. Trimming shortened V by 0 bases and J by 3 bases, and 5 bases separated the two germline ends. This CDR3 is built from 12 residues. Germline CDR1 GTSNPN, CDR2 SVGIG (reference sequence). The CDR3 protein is CAWSVTKETQYF. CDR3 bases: TGTGCCTGGAGTGTAACAAAAGAGACCCAGTACTTC.

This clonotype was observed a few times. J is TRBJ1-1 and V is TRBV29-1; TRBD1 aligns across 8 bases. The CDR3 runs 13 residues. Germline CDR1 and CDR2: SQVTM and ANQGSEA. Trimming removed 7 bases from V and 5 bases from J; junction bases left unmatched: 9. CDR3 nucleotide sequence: TGCAGCGCAGAACAGGGGGGAGGGACTGAAGCTTTCTTT. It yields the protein CSAEQGGGTEAFF.

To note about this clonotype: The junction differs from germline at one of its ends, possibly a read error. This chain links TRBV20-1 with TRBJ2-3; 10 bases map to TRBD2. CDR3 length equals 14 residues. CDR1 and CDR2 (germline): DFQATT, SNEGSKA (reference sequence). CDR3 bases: TGCAGTGCTCCGAAGCGGGAGGGTACAGGTACGCAGTATTTT. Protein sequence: CSAPKREGTGTQYF.

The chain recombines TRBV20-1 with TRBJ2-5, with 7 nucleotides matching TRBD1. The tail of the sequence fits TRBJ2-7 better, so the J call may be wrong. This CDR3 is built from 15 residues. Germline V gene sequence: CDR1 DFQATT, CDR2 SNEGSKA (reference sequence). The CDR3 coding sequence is TGCAGTGCTAGACCAGGGGCAGGGGGTTCCTACGAGCAGTACTTC. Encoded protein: CSARPGAGGSYEQYF.

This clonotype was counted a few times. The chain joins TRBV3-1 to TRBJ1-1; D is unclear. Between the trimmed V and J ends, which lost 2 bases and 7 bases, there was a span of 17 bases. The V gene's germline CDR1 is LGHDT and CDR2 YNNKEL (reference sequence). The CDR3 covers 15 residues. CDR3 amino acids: CASSQPIAGLREAFF. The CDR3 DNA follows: TGTGCCAGCAGCCAACCCATTGCAGGCCTTCGTGAAGCTTTCTTT.

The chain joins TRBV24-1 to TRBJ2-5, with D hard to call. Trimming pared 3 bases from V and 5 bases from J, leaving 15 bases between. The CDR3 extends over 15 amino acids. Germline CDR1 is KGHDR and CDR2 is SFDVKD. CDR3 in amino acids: CATSDVGTVRETQYF. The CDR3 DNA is TGTGCCACCAGTGATGTCGGAACAGTCCGGGAGACCCAGTACTTC.

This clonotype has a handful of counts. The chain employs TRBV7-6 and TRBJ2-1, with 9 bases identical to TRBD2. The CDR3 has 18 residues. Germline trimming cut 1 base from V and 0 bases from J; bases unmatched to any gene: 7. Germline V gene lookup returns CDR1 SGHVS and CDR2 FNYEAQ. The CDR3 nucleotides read TGTGCCAGCAGCTTAGTTTGGCGGGGGGGTCCCTCCTACAATGAGCAGTTCTTC. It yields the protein CASSLVWRGGPSYNEQFF.

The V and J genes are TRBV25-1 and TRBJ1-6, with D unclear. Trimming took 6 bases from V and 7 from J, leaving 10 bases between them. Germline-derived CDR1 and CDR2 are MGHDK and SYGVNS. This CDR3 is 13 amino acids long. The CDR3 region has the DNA TGTGCCAGCAGAGGTCTGCCCAATTCACCCCTCCACTTT. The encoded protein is CASRGLPNSPLHF. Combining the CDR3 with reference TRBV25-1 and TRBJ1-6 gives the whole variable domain EADIYQTPRYLVIGTGKKITLECSQTMGHDKMYWYQQDPGMELHLIHYSYGVNSTEKGDLSSESTVSRIRTEHFPLTLESARPSHTSQYLCASRGLPNSPLHFGNGTRLTVT.